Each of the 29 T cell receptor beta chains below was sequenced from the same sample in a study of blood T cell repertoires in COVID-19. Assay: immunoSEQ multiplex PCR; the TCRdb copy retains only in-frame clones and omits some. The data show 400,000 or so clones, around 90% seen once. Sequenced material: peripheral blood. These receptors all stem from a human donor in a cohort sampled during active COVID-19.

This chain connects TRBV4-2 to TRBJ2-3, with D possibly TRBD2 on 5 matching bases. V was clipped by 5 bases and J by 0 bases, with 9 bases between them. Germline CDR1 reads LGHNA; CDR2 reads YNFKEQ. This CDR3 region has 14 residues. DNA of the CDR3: TGTGCCAGCAGCGTAGGCGGGAGCACAGATACGCAGTATTTT. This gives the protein CASSVGGSTDTQYF.

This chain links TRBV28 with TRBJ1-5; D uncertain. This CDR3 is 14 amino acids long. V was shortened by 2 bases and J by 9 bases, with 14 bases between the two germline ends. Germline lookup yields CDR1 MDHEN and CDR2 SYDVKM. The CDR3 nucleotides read TGTGCCAGCAGTTTAGAGGGCCCGTGGGTGCCCCAGCATTTT. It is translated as CASSLEGPWVPQHF.

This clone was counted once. The CDR3 sequence: CASSFDSGGARDTQYF. The CDR3 region has the DNA TGTGCCAGCAGCTTTGATAGCGGGGGGGCCAGGGATACGCAGTATTTT. V gene TRBV11-2 combines with J gene TRBJ2-3; 11 nucleotides align to TRBD2. From germline, CDR1 is SGHAT and CDR2 FQNNGV. The J segment lost 6 bases and the V segment lost 3 bases, leaving 8 bases of the junction unmatched. The CDR3 has 16 amino acids.

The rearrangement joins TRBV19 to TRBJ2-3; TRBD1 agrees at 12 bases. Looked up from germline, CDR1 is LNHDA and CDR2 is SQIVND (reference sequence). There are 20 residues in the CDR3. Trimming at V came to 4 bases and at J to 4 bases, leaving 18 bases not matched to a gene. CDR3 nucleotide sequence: TGTGCCAGTAGTAGGAGGAGCCCGGGACAGGGGGCCCGGTTTTCAGATACGCAGTATTTT. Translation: CASSRRSPGQGARFSDTQYF.

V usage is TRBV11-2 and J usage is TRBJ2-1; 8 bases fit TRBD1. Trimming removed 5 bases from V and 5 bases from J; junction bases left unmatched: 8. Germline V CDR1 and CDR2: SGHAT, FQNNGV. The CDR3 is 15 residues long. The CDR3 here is CASSLDRVTHNEQFF. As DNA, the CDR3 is TGTGCCAGCAGCCTGGACAGGGTGACCCACAATGAGCAGTTCTTC.

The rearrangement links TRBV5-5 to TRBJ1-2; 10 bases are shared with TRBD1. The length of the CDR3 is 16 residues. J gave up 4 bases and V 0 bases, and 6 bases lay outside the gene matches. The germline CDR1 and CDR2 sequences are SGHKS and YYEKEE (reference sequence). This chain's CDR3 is CASSLAGQGNTYGYTF. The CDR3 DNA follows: TGTGCCAGCAGCTTGGCGGGACAGGGGAACACCTATGGCTACACCTTC.

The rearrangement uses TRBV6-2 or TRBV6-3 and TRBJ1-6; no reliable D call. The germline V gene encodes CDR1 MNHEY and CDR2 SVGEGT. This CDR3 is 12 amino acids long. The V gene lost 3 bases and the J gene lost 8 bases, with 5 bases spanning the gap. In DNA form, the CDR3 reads TGTGCCAGCAGTTATGAGTATTCACCCCTCCACTTT. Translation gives CASSYEYSPLHF.

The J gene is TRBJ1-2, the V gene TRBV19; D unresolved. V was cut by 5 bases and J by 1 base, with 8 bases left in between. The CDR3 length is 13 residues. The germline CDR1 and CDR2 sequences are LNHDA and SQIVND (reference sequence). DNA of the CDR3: TGTGCCAGTAGTCTTCCAGATAACTATGGCTACACCTTC. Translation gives CASSLPDNYGYTF.

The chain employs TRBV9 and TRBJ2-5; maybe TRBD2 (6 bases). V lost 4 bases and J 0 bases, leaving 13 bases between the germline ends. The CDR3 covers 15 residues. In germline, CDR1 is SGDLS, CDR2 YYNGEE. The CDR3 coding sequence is TGTGCCAGCAGCCTCACCAGGACTAACCAAGAGACCCAGTACTTC. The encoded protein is CASSLTRTNQETQYF. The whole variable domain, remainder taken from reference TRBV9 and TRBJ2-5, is DSGVTQTPKHLITATGQRVTLRCSPRSGDLSVYWYQQSLDQGLQFLIQYYNGEERAKGNILERFSAQQFPDLHSELNLSSLELGDSALYFCASSLTRTNQETQYFGPGTRLLVL.

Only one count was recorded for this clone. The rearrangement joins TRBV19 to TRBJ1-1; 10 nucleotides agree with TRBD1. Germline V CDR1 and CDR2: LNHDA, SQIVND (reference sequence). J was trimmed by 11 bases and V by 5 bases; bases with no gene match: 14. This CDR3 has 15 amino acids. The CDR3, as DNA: TGTGCCAGTAGTCCGCCGGGACAGGGGACAAACGGGGCTTTCTTT. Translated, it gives CASSPPGQGTNGAFF.

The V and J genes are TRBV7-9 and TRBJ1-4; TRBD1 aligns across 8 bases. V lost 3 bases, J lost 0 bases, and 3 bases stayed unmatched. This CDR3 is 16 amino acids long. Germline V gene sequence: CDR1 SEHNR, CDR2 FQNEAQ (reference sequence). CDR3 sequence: CASSFQGAATNEKLFF. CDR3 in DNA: TGTGCCAGCAGCTTTCAGGGGGCGGCAACTAATGAAAAACTGTTTTTT.

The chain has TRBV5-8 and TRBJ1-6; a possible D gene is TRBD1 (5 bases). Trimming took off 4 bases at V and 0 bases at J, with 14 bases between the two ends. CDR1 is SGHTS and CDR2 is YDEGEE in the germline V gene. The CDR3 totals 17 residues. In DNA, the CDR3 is TGTGCCAGCAGCCCGGAGGGGACGAGCTCCTATAATTCACCCCTCCACTTT. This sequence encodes CASSPEGTSSYNSPLHF.

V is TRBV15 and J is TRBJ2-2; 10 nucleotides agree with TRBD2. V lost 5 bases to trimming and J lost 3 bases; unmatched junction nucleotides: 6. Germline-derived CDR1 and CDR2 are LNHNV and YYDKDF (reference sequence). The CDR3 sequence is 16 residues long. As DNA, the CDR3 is TGTGCCACCAGCCGCGGCCTAGCGGGAGACACCGGGGAGCTGTTTTTT. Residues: CATSRGLAGDTGELFF.

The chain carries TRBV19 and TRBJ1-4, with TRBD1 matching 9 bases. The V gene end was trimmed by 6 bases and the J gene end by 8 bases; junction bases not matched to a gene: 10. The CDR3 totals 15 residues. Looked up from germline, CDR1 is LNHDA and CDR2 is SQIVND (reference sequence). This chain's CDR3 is CASSSLQGAGEKLFF. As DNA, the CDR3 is TGTGCCAGTAGCTCCCTACAGGGGGCGGGCGAAAAACTGTTTTTT.

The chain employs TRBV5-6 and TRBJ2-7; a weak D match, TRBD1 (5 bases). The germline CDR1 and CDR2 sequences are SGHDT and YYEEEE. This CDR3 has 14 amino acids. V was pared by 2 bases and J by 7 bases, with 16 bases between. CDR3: CASSFLKGIPEQYF. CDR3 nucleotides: TGTGCCAGCAGCTTTTTGAAGGGGATCCCTGAGCAGTACTTC.

This CDR3 reads CASSPQWTGELFF. The DNA of the CDR3 is TGTGCCAGCAGCCCGCAGTGGACCGGGGAGCTGTTTTTT. The rearrangement joins TRBV11-2 to TRBJ2-2, with unresolved D. Germline lookup yields CDR1 SGHAT and CDR2 FQNNGV. CDR3 length equals 13 residues. Trimming cost V 5 bases and J 5 bases, with 9 bases left between them.

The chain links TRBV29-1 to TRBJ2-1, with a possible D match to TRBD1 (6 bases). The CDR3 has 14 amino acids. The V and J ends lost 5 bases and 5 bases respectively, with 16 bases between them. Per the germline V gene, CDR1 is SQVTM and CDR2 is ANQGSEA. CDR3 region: CSVYSRDTDNEQFF. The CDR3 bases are TGCAGCGTTTATAGCCGGGACACCGACAATGAGCAGTTCTTC.

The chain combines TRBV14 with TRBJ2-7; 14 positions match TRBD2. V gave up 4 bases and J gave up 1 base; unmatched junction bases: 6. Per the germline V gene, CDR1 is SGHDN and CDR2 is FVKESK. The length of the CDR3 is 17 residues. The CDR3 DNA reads TGTGCCAGCAGCCGACCGGGACTAGCGGGGGCTTCCTACGAGCAGTACTTC. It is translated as CASSRPGLAGASYEQYF.

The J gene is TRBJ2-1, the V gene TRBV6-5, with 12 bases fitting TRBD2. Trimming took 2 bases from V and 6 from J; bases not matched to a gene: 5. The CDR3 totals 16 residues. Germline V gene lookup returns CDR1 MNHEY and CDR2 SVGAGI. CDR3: CASSYRTSGASNEQFF. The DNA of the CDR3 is TGTGCCAGCAGTTACAGGACTAGCGGGGCCTCCAATGAGCAGTTCTTC.

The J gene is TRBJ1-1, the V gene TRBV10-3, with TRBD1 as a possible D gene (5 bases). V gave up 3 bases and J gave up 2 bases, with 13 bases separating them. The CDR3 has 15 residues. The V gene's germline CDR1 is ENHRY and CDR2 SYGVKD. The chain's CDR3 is CAISDFRAENTEAFF. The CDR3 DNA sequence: TGTGCCATCAGTGATTTCAGGGCCGAAAACACTGAAGCTTTCTTT.

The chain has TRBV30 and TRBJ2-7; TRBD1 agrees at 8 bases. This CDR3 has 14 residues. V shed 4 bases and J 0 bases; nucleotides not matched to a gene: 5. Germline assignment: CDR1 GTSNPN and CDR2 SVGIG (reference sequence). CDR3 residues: CAWTIGQGSYEQYF. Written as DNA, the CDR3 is TGTGCCTGGACGATTGGACAGGGCTCCTACGAGCAGTACTTC.

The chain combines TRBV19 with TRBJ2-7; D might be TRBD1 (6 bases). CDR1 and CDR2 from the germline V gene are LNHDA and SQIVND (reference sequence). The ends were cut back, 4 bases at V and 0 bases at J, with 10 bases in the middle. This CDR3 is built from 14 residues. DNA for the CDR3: TGTGCCAGTAGTAAACAGGGCCTCTCCTACGAGCAGTACTTC. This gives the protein CASSKQGLSYEQYF.

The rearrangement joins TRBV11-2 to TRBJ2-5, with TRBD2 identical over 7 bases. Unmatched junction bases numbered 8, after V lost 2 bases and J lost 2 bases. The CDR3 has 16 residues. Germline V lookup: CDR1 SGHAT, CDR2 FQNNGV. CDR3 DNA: TGTGCCAGCAGCTTATATCTAGCGGAGATTCAAGAGACCCAGTACTTC. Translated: CASSLYLAEIQETQYF.

CDR3 sequence: CAWSSGTLSYEQYF. In DNA, the CDR3 is TGTGCCTGGAGCTCGGGAACCCTATCCTACGAGCAGTACTTC. This chain connects TRBV30 to TRBJ2-7; maybe TRBD2 (5 bases). The CDR3 extends over 14 amino acids. V lost 3 bases, J lost 1 base, and 13 bases lay in between. Germline values: CDR1 GTSNPN, CDR2 SVGIG (reference sequence).

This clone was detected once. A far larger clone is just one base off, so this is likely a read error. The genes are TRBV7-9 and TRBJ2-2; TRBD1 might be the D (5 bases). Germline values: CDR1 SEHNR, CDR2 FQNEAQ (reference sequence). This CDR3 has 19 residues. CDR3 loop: CTSSLPAGRVPYGTGELFF. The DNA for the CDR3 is TGTACCAGCAGCTTACCAGCCGGCAGGGTTCCTTACGGCACCGGGGAGCTGTTTTTT. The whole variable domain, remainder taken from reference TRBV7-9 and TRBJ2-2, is DTGVSQNPRHKITKRGQNVTFRCDPISEHNRLYWYRQTLGQGPEFLTYFQNEAQLEKSRLLSDRFSAERPKGSFSTLEIQRTEQGDSAMYLCTSSLPAGRVPYGTGELFFGEGSRLTVL.

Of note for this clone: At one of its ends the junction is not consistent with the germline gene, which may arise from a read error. CDR3 region: CASSHSLWGTGVF. CDR3 DNA: TGCGCCAGCAGTCACTCATTATGGGGGACAGGGGTTTTT. V and J are TRBV23-1 and TRBJ1-4; 10 positions agree with TRBD1. TRBV23-1 is an ORF for which the function is uncertain. The CDR3 loop spans 13 amino acids.

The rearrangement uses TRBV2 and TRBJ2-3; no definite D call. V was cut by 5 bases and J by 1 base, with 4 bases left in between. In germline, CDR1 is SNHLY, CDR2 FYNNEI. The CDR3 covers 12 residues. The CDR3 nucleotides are TGTGCCAGCAGTCTCCGCACAGATACGCAGTATTTT. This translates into CASSLRTDTQYF. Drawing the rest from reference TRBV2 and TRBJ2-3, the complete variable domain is EPEVTQTPSHQVTQMGQEVILRCVPISNHLYFYWYRQILGQKVEFLVSFYNNEISEKSEIFDDQFSVERPDGSNFTLKIRSTKLEDSAMYFCASSLRTDTQYFGPGTRLTVL.

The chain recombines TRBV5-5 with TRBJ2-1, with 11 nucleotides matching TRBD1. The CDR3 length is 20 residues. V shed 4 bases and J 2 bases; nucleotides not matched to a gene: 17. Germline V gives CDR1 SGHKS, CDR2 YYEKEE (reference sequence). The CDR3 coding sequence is TGTGCCAGCAGCGCTGCTGGGACAGGGGGAGGCGGGGGTGCCTACAATGAGCAGTTCTTC. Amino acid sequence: CASSAAGTGGGGGAYNEQFF.

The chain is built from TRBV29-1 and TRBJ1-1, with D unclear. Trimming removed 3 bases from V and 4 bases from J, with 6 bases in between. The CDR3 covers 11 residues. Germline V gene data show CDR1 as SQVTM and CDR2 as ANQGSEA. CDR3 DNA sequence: TGCAGCGTTGATGGCGGCACTGAAGCTTTCTTT. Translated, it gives CSVDGGTEAFF. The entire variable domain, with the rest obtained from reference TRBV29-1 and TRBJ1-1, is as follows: SAVISQKPSRDICQRGTSLTIQCQVDSQVTMMFWYRQQPGQSLTLIATANQGSEATYESGFVIDKFPISRPNLTFSTLTVSNMSPEDSSIYLCSVDGGTEAFFGQGTRLTVV.